A selection of T cell receptor beta chains follows, all from one sample in a study of blood T cell repertoires in COVID-19. Produced via immunoSEQ multiplex PCR; TCRdb's table is partial and in-frame only. The repertoire includes some 150,000 clones, roughly 77% of them detected once, and 4% to 5% sits in the top ten. The sequencing sample was made of peripheral blood. The receptors stem from a woman aged 70 to 79 with COVID-19, enrolled during active disease. CDR3s include the opening cysteine and the closing phenylalanine or tryptophan. A clone size is listed for some rows: how often the clone was seen (once, few, many), or a class if it is expanded.

CSASEDSSNEKLFF	NA	TRBV20-1	TRBJ1-4
CASKGQGRITEAFF	NA	TRBV27	TRBJ1-1
CASSLRLAGFSDTQYF	NA	TRBV7-2	TRBJ2-3
CASSSGGLEQYF	NA	TRBV6-1	TRBJ2-7
CASSPPKNADRVDHYEQYF	few	TRBV18	TRBJ2-7
CASSLRRTGENSPLHF	NA	TRBV7-8	TRBJ1-6
CASSRDPGGTQYF	NA	TRBV7-2	TRBJ2-3
CASSPAGTTTGNTIYF	many	TRBV7-2	TRBJ1-3
CASIGGVSGYTF	many	TRBV19	TRBJ1-2
CAWRGQGAGSPLHF	NA	TRBV30	TRBJ1-6
CASSQGEGVRETQYF	NA	TRBV4-1	TRBJ2-5